A selection of T cell receptor beta chains follows, all from one sample in a study of beta chain features in type 1 diabetes. Produced via immunoSEQ multiplex PCR; TCRdb's table is partial and in-frame only. The table has around 280,000 clones, 8% seen once. Sequenced material: central memory CD4+ T cells from blood. The source is a woman aged 18-29 years in good health. CDR3s include the opening cysteine and the closing phenylalanine or tryptophan. The D gene is left open where the match is weak. A row's size may be missing; if present it is once, few, many or a size class.

j_call	d_call	v_call	clone_size	cdr3_nt	cdr3_aa
TRBJ2-3	TRBD2	TRBV2	NA	TGTGCCAGCAGTGAGTTGCGGGGGGGCACAGATACGCAGTATTTT	CASSELRGGTDTQYF
TRBJ2-7	TRBD2	TRBV7-3	NA	TGTGCCAGCACCCGCCCGGGGAGCGGGAGGCCCCCCGAGCAGTACTTC	CASTRPGSGRPPEQYF
TRBJ1-4	NA	TRBV5-1	NA	TGCGCCAGCAGCTTGGGACGGAATGAAAAACTGTTTTTT	CASSLGRNEKLFF
TRBJ1-3	NA	TRBV5-6	few	TGTGCCAGCAGCTACGATACCGGAAACACCATATATTTT	CASSYDTGNTIYF
TRBJ2-3	NA	TRBV7-3	few	TGTGCCAGCAGCTTAATGCCCAGCAGTGATACGCAGTATTTT	CASSLMPSSDTQYF
TRBJ2-1	NA	TRBV7-9	NA	TGTGCCAGCAGCTTCCCTAGGAATGAGCAGTTCTTC	CASSFPRNEQFF
TRBJ1-2	TRBD1	TRBV5-1	NA	TGCGCCAGCAGCGACTCCCCGGGACAGGGTACGGCGTACACCTTC	CASSDSPGQGTAYTF
TRBJ1-6	NA	TRBV2	NA	TGTGCCAGCAGTGATCGGGTTAGGGAAGGATCACCCCTCCACTTT	CASSDRVREGSPLHF
TRBJ2-1	NA	TRBV5-1	NA	TGCGCCAGCAGCCCCGCCCTGGCTTTGGGTGAGCAGTTCTTC	CASSPALALGEQFF
TRBJ2-5	NA	TRBV9	NA	TGTGCCAGCAGCGTAGCCGGGAGTGCCCGGGAGACCCAGTACTTC	CASSVAGSARETQYF
TRBJ2-5	TRBD1	TRBV6-6	NA	TGTGCCAGCAGTTCCAGACAGGGTTTCTCCGAGACCCAGTACTTC	CASSSRQGFSETQYF
TRBJ1-2	NA	TRBV6-1	NA	TGTGCCAGCAGTTCCAATTGGGACTATGGCTACACCTTC	CASSSNWDYGYTF
TRBJ1-1	NA	TRBV29-1	NA	TGCAGCGTTGAAAGGTTCCAGAACACTGAAGCTTTCTTT	CSVERFQNTEAFF
TRBJ2-1	NA	TRBV7-9	NA	TGTGCCAGCAGCTTACGCTGGGGAAGAGGCATCAATGAGCAGTTCTTC	CASSLRWGRGINEQFF
TRBJ2-3	NA	TRBV18	few	TGTGCCAGCTCACCACCGAAGGGAGATACGCAGTATTTT	CASSPPKGDTQYF
TRBJ1-2	NA	TRBV4-1	few	TGTGCCAGCAGCCAAGAAAGGGCCTCTAACTATGGCTACACCTTC	CASSQERASNYGYTF
TRBJ1-5	NA	TRBV6-1	NA	TGTGCCAGCGGGAGAGGGGGATCCAATCAGCCCCAGCATTTT	CASGRGGSNQPQHF
TRBJ1-3	NA	TRBV27	few	TGTGCCAGCAGGACGTTCTCTGGAAACACCATATATTTT	CASRTFSGNTIYF
TRBJ2-1	NA	TRBV11-1	few	TGTGCCAGCAGCTTAAGTACCGACAATGAGCAGTTCTTC	CASSLSTDNEQFF
TRBJ2-1	NA	TRBV5-4	many	TGTGCCAGCAGCTTACGAACCTACAATGAGCAGTTCTTC	CASSLRTYNEQFF
TRBJ1-4	NA	TRBV7-9	many	TGTGCCAGCAGTATTGCTTTCTCAACTAATGAAAAACTGTTTTTT	CASSIAFSTNEKLFF
TRBJ2-5	TRBD1	TRBV11-2	few	TGTGCCAGCAGGCGCCCGGGACAGGGGAAAGAGACCCAGTACTTC	CASRRPGQGKETQYF
TRBJ1-2	NA	TRBV7-9	NA	TGTGCCAGCAGCTTAAGCGGTTCTAACTATGGCTACACCTTC	CASSLSGSNYGYTF
TRBJ2-3	TRBD2	TRBV10-3	few	TGTGCCATCAAAGGGCCTAGCGGGACTACTAGCACAGATACGCAGTATTTT	CAIKGPSGTTSTDTQYF
TRBJ1-1	NA	TRBV18	NA	TGTGCCAGCTCACAAATACAGGGTGAAGCTTTCTTT	CASSQIQGEAFF
TRBJ1-2	TRBD1	TRBV2	few	TGTGCCAGCAGCGGGGTCTCCAGGGGGCCCTATGGCTACACCTTC	CASSGVSRGPYGYTF
TRBJ2-3	NA	TRBV15	few	TGTGCCACCAGCCCTTCTAGGAGGGGTACGCAGTATTTT	CATSPSRRGTQYF
TRBJ2-7	NA	TRBV25-1	few	TGTGCCAGCAGCTTAGATTCCGGGGAGCAGTACTTC	CASSLDSGEQYF
TRBJ2-3	NA	TRBV15	few	TGTGCCACCAGCAGAGATAGGCTCGATACGCAGTATTTT	CATSRDRLDTQYF
TRBJ1-1	NA	TRBV5-1	NA	TGCGCCAGCACATTCGGGGGGAACACTGAAGCTTTCTTT	CASTFGGNTEAFF
TRBJ2-3	TRBD1	TRBV19	few	TGTGCCAGTAGCTCCGGGACAGGCGCGAATACGCAGTATTTT	CASSSGTGANTQYF
TRBJ1-6	TRBD1	TRBV7-8	once	TGTGCCAGCAGCCCTGGGACAGGCAATAATTCACCCCTCCACTTT	CASSPGTGNNSPLHF
TRBJ2-6	NA	TRBV4-2	NA	TGTGCCAGCAGCCCGGCGGACTCTGGGGCCAACGTCCTGACTTTC	CASSPADSGANVLTF
TRBJ2-7	NA	TRBV9	few	TGTGCCAGCAGCGGTCATAGGGAACGGGAGCACCCCCGCGAGCAGTACTTC	CASSGHREREHPREQYF
TRBJ2-3	NA	TRBV7-2	few	TGTGCCAGCAGCATGAGACGGAATCCAAGCCTTACGCAGTATTTT	CASSMRRNPSLTQYF
TRBJ2-5	NA	TRBV7-2	many	TGTGCCAGCAGCTCAAACGGGCAGAACGAAGATCAAGAGACCCAGTACTTC	CASSSNGQNEDQETQYF
TRBJ1-6	NA	TRBV19	few	TGTGCCAGTACCAGGGGAGCTAATTCACCCCTCCACTTT	CASTRGANSPLHF
TRBJ2-2	TRBD1	TRBV11-3	NA	TGTGCCAGCAGCAAAAAAGACAGGGGGCAGCGGGAGCTGTTTTTT	CASSKKDRGQRELFF
TRBJ1-5	NA	TRBV4-3	NA	TGCGCCAGCAACCCATCGGCAGGGAACAATCAGCCCCAGCATTTT	CASNPSAGNNQPQHF
TRBJ2-3	NA	TRBV29-1	few	TGCAGCGTTGAGGAGACTAGCACAGATACGCAGTATTTT	CSVEETSTDTQYF
TRBJ2-7	TRBD2	TRBV13	NA	TGTGCCAGCAGTGCTACCTCCGGGACTAGCTACGAGCAGTACTTC	CASSATSGTSYEQYF
TRBJ1-5	TRBD1	TRBV6-5	few	TGTGCCAGCAGACCTGAGGGGGCTTTCAATCAGCCCCAGCATTTT	CASRPEGAFNQPQHF
TRBJ2-5	NA	TRBV6-1	few	TGTGCCAGCAGTGTGGACGCAGGGATGAGGAAGACCCAGTACTTC	CASSVDAGMRKTQYF
TRBJ2-3	NA	TRBV2	many	TGTGCCAGCAGTTCCAACGGGGATACGCAGTATTTT	CASSSNGDTQYF
TRBJ1-2	NA	TRBV19	few	TGTGCCAGTAGTGCCCCTGGGACGGAGAACTATGGCTACACCTTC	CASSAPGTENYGYTF